This T cell receptor beta chain was sequenced during a study of shared clonotypes between healthy human individuals (TCRdb year 2020). For the study in its entirety: Three men and a couple of women, aged 18 to 49 years, made up the cohort. Each donor's leukapheresis produced roughly between roughly 0.85 and 9 billion PBMCs. For each donor, CD4 naive and CD4 memory were each run on three plates, CD8 naive on two plates, and CD8 memory on one plate. Blood TCR repertoires of about 5 healthy adults were deeply sequenced to estimate repertoire size and the extent of clonotype sharing between individuals. Libraries were prepared and TCR repertoires were sequenced by different laboratories using diverse techniques, in order to increase sequencing depth and limit assay-specific biases. The paper as a whole reports these results and caveats: Only blood was sampled, and tissue TCR repertoires likely differ from those in blood. Estimated clonotype richness was generally larger for naive than for memory subsets. The small number of donors limited the genetic and exposure-history diversity represented. Rarefaction of sorted-subset datasets indicated incomplete sequencing despite the large sequencing depth. Based on pairwise subsampling, the degree of clonotype sharing among donors was expected to be affected by sequencing depth. Compared with non-shared clonotypes, the clonotypes found in all four sorted-subset donors had higher generation probabilities. Approximately 5% of naive CD4, approximately 3.7% of naive CD8, around 2.3% of memory CD4, and about 0.4% of memory CD8 clonotypes were shared across several donors.

Using the deep immunoSEQ assay, multiplex PCR amplified TCR CDR3 regions from genomic DNA. Extracted genomic DNA from each cell subset was distributed evenly across all wells of several immunoSEQ 96-well plates, and each plate was treated as a replicate. Each replicate PCR for sorted subsets received 200 ng genomic DNA, equal to about 30,000 T cell genomes. The purified libraries were quantified using a Qubit 3.0 fluorometer, sized with a Bioanalyzer 2100, and then quantified again using the KAPA Library Quantification kit. Each immunoSEQ 96-well plate was sequenced on its own single-read 150-cycle Illumina NextSeq 550 flow cell. Under the source paper's analysis protocol: The immunoSEQ output contained only junctional sequences without quality scores, so filtering could not match that applied to full-length reads. To assign V/J genes and CDR3, sequences were annotated using PyIR, a Python wrapper for IgBLAST v1.9, with IMGT germline references. Any read was removed if the V/J assignment was weak (E-value above 1e-6), the CDR3 was missing, or the read contained stop codons, out-of-frame junctions, or ambiguous translated residues. V3J clonotypes were defined as sequences sharing an identical inferred V gene, J gene, and CDR3 amino acid sequence. Percentage overlap between repertoires was calculated by dividing the number of shared unique clonotypes by the size of the smaller repertoire. Three approaches were used to assess repertoire richness: RTK rarefaction, the Chao1 estimator, and Recon v2.1 estimates of unobserved clonotypes. Generation probabilities were computed with OLGA for all TCRbeta clonotypes obtained by the gDNA method from several donors. TCRdb carries this immuneACCESS record with in-frame sequences only. Its versions omit some clonotypes, under half of them owing to an unresolved V gene in the studies checked, with the rest unexplained. D and trimming were read from the DNA, whereas the V and J calls and clone size are those reported in that table. Within this sample are about 1,500,000 clones, with more than 95% of them counted one time only. The ten largest clones add up to approximately 1% of the sample.

V and J are truncated by 11 bases and 0 bases respectively, leaving an intervening sequence of 17 bases. In the germline V gene, CDR1 corresponds to WSHSY and CDR2 to SAAADI. The CDR3 measures 14 amino acids from cysteine to phenylalanine. The CDR3 DNA has 42 bases and is translated from base 1. The donors were healthy, HIV-negative adults who had no recently reported acute infections or vaccinations. Every donor was a Caucasian adult living in Nashville, Tennessee, USA. Magnetic negative selection was used to enrich CD4+ T cells, after which naive cells were positively selected on CD45RA and the negative fraction became the memory subset. Blood was obtained by leukapheresis, after which PBMCs were separated by Ficoll-Histopaque density gradient centrifugation and cryopreserved in liquid nitrogen vapor phase. Purity and quantity of every magnetically sorted T cell population were checked by analytical flow cytometry. Genomic DNA was isolated from each sorted fraction and quantified by UV absorbance on a Nanodrop 2000c.

A word on this clone: Its antigen is still unknown. Within one base of it there is no much larger clone, and no base qualities were kept.

This TCR was recovered from a man aged 30 to 45 in good health. The rearranged segments are TRBV10-2 and TRBJ2-7; a weak D assignment points to TRBD2 (7 bases agree). The sequencing sample was made of naive CD4+ T cells sorted from blood. The sample's cell subset or site, from its label and the paper: CD45RA+ positively selected. CDR3 region: CASSGGPSSYEQYF. In nucleotide form, the sequence is TGCGCCTCTTCCGGGGGGCCCAGCTCCTACGAGCAGTACTTC.